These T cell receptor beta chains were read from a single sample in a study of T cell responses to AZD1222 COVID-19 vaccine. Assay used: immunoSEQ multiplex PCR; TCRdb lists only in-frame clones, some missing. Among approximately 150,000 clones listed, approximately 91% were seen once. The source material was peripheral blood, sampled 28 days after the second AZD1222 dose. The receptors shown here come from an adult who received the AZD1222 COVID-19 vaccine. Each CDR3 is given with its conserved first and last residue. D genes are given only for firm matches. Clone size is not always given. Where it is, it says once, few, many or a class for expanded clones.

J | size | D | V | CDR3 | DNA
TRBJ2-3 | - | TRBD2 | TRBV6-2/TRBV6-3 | CASSSGREGTDTQYF | TGTGCCAGCAGTAGCGGGCGGGAGGGGACAGATACGCAGTATTTT
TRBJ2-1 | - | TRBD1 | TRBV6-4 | CASSDSRTGVYNEQFF | TGTGCCAGCAGTGACTCGAGGACAGGGGTATACAATGAGCAGTTCTTC
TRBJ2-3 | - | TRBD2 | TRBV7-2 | CASSPLGLGLDTQYF | TGTGCCAGCAGTCCACTCGGACTAGGTCTCGATACGCAGTATTTT
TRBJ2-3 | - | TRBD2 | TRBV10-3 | CAISGTSGGGTDTQYF | TGTGCCATCAGCGGGACTAGCGGGGGGGGCACAGATACGCAGTATTTT
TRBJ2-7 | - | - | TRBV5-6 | CASRGDSYEQYF | TGTGCCAGCCGCGGGGACTCCTACGAGCAGTACTTC
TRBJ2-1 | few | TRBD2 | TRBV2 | CASGGTSGRSHEQFF | TGTGCCAGCGGCGGAACTAGCGGGCGAAGCCATGAGCAGTTCTTC
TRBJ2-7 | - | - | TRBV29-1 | CSVGTSNYEQYF | TGCAGCGTTGGGACATCCAACTACGAGCAGTACTTC
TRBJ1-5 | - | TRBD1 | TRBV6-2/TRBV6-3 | CASSSGQVYSNQPQHF | TGTGCCAGCAGTTCCGGACAGGTTTATAGCAATCAGCCCCAGCATTTT
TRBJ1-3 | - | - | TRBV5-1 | CASSETVSGNTIYF | TGCGCCAGCAGCGAGACAGTTTCTGGAAACACCATATATTTT
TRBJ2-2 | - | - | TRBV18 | CASSPTWDGTGELFF | TGTGCCAGCTCACCAACCTGGGACGGCACCGGGGAGCTGTTTTTT
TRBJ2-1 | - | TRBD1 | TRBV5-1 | CASSFNQGVNEQFF | TGCGCCAGCAGCTTCAACCAGGGGGTCAATGAGCAGTTCTTC
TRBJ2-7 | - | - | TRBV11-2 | CASLFAGIGEQYF | TGTGCCAGCCTTTTCGCGGGGATTGGTGAGCAGTACTTC
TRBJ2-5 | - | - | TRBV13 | CASSIWTSDETQYF | TGTGCCAGCAGCATCTGGACGAGCGACGAGACCCAGTACTTC
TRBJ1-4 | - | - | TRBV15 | CATSPGQINEKLFF | TGTGCCACCAGCCCCGGACAGATTAATGAAAAACTGTTTTTT
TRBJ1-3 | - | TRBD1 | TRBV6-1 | CASSEDGTGGNTIYF | TGTGCCAGCAGTGAAGACGGGACAGGGGGAAACACCATATATTTT
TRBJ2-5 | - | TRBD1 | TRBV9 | CASSAGTGGGETQYF | TGTGCCAGCAGCGCCGGGACAGGGGGTGGAGAGACCCAGTACTTC